The rows below give T cell receptor beta chains drawn from one sample of a study of T cell repertoires in cytomegalovirus infection. One entry per CDR3 protein, called by TCRdb with MiXCR from the reads. The table includes approximately 590,000 distinct CDR3 sequences, around 40% detected once. Their recognized antigens are unknown. Sequences were derived from cultured PBMCs, sampled from culture after CMV antigen stimulation. The receptors stem from a human donor in good health (CMV status not recorded). Some clones in this sample may be carry-over from other donors' samples. CDR3s leave out the opening cysteine and the closing phenylalanine or tryptophan. D genes are given only for firm matches.

d_call,v_call,cdr3_aa
-,TRBV27,ASSRADGSYEQY
TRBD2,TRBV7-2,ASSFTEVAGHTDTQY
-,TRBV6-2/TRBV6-3,ASTQGGSDTGELF
-,TRBV7-2,ASSLTADTQY
-,TRBV4-1,ASSQAVVWGVDYGYT
-,TRBV20-1,SVRDGVGAQY
-,TRBV4-1,ASSQDGQPFSTDTQY
-,TRBV12-5,ASGWTRETQY
-,TRBV5-1,ASSSGPRSSYNSPLH
-,TRBV28,ASSRLRQGRMNTEAF
TRBD1,TRBV15,ATSRDPGQGYYGYT
TRBD2,TRBV27,ASSYLAGGAAQF
-,TRBV12-3/TRBV12-4,ASSVGTPNTGELF
TRBD2,TRBV20-1,SARVASGPSDEQF
-,TRBV10-3,AISVEVHTQY
TRBD2,TRBV10-3,AISESLAGGSDTQY
-,TRBV7-2,ASSLVIGVNEQF
-,TRBV7-3,ASSFTRSRLSTDTQY
-,TRBV10-3,AISESSAVAYEQY
-,TRBV19,ASSIRYPSNQPQH
-,TRBV4-3,ASSQVGGPSSGANVLT
TRBD1,TRBV7-4,ATLEAGTGGALGGYT
-,TRBV20-1,SAPRGGPSNSPLH
-,TRBV12-3/TRBV12-4,ASSLKALTSLY
-,TRBV14,ASITAGISYEQY
-,TRBV19,ATQPGGPPGELF
-,TRBV7-2,ASNEGAGASYEQY
-,TRBV6-1,ASSELGTGKTQY
-,TRBV5-1,ASSFDLGNTEAF
TRBD2,TRBV7-8,ASSLTAGGHADTQY
-,TRBV7-2,ASSSPLGTINEQF
TRBD1,TRBV7-4,ASSSRQGRELF
TRBD2,TRBV12-5,ASGFLSGSKTGELF
-,TRBV25-1,ASSPLDNEQF
-,TRBV7-6,ASSQDTRPETQY
-,TRBV11-2,ASSLVPRAENYGYT
-,TRBV7-8,ASSGRGGGYRQDQPQH
TRBD1,TRBV6-1,ASSEWGQGLNEQF
-,TRBV3-1,ASSQQPGVQETQY
-,TRBV6-2/TRBV6-3,ASSYPTFFGEGETNTEAF